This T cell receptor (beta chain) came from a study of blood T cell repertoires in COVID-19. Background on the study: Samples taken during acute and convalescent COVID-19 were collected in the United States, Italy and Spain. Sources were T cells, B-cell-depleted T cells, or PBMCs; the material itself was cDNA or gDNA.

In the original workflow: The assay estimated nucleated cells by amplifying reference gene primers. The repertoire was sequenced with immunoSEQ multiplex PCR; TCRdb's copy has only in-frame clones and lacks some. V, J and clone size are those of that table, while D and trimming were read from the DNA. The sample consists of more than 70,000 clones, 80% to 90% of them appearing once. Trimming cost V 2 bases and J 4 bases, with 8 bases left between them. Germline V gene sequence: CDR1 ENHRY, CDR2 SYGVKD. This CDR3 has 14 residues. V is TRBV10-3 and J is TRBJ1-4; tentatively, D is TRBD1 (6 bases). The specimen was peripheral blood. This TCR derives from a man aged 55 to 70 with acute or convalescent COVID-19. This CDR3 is CAISEGQYNEKLFF. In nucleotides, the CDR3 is TGTGCCATCAGTGAGGGACAGTATAATGAAAAACTGTTTTTT.